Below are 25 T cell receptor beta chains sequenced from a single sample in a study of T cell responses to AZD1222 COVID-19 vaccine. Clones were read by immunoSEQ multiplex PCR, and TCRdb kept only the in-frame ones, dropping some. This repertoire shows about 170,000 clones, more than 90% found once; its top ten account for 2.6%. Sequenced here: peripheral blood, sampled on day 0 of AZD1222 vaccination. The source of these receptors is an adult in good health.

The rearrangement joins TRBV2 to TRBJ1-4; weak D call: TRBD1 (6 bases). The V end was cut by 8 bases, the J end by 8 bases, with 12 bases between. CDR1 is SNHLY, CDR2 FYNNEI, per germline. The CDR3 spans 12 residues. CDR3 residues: CASGDTREKLFF. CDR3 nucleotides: TGTGCCAGCGGGGACACTAGGGAAAAACTGTTTTTT. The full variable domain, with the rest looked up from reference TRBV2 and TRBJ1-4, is EPEVTQTPSHQVTQMGQEVILRCVPISNHLYFYWYRQILGQKVEFLVSFYNNEISEKSEIFDDQFSVERPDGSNFTLKIRSTKLEDSAMYFCASGDTREKLFFGSGTQLSVL.

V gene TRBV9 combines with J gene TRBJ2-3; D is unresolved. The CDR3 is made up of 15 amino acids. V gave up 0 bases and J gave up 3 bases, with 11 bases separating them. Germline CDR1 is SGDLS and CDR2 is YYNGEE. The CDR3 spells CASSVGGAATDTQYF. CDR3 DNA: TGTGCCAGCAGCGTAGGAGGAGCTGCGACAGATACGCAGTATTTT. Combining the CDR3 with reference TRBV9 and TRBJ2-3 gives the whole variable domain DSGVTQTPKHLITATGQRVTLRCSPRSGDLSVYWYQQSLDQGLQFLIQYYNGEERAKGNILERFSAQQFPDLHSELNLSSLELGDSALYFCASSVGGAATDTQYFGPGTRLTVL.

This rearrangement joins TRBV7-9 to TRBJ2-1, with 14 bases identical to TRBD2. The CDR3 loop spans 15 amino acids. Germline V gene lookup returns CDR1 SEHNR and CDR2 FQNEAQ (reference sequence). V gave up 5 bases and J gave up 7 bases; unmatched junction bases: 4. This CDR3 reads CASSRGLAGVNEQFF. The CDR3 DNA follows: TGTGCCAGCAGCAGGGGACTAGCGGGAGTAAATGAGCAGTTCTTC.

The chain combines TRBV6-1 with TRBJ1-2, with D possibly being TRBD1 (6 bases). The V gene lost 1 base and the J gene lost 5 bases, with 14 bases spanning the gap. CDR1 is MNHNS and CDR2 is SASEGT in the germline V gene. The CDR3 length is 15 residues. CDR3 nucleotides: TGTGCCAGCAGTGAAGGGGGTGGACAGCTTTATGGCTACACCTTC. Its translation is CASSEGGGQLYGYTF.

The CDR3 sequence: CASSTPSPGQGAPNYGYTF. For the CDR3, the DNA is TGTGCCAGTAGTACTCCATCACCGGGACAGGGGGCCCCAAACTATGGCTACACCTTC. The chain uses TRBV19 and TRBJ1-2; 12 positions match TRBD1. Germline V gene lookup returns CDR1 LNHDA and CDR2 SQIVND (reference sequence). This CDR3 is 19 amino acids long. Germline trimming cut 4 bases from V and 2 bases from J; bases unmatched to any gene: 14.

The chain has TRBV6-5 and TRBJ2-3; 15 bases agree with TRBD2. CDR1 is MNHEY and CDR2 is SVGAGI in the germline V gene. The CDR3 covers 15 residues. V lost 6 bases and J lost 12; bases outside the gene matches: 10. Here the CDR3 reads CASRVPGLAGGVQYF. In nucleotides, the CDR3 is TGTGCCAGCAGAGTACCGGGACTAGCGGGAGGTGTTCAGTATTTT.

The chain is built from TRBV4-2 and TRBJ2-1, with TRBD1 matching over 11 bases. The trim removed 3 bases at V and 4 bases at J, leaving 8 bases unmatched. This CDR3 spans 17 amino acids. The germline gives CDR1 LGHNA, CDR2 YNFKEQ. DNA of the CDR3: TGTGCCAGCAGCCACTCCGCGGGACAGGGGGTTTACAATGAGCAGTTCTTC. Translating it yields CASSHSAGQGVYNEQFF.

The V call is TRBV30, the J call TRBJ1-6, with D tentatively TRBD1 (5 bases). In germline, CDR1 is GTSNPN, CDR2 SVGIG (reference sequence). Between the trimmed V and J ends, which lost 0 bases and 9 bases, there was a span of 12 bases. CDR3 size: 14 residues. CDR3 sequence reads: CAWSVVGARSPLHF. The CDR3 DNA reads TGTGCCTGGAGTGTAGTAGGGGCGCGTTCACCCCTCCACTTT.

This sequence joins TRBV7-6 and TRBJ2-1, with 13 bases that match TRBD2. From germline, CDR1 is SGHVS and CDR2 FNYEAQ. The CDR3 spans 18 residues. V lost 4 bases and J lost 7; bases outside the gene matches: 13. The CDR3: CASSSPGVTSGRFNEQFF. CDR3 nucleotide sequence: TGTGCCAGCAGCTCCCCGGGGGTGACTAGCGGGAGGTTTAATGAGCAGTTCTTC.

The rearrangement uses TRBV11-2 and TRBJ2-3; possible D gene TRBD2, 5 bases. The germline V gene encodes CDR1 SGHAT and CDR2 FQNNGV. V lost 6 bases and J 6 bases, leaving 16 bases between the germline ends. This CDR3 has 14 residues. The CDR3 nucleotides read TGTGCCAGCAGGCCCCGGACTGCGACGGATACGCAGTATTTT. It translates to CASRPRTATDTQYF.

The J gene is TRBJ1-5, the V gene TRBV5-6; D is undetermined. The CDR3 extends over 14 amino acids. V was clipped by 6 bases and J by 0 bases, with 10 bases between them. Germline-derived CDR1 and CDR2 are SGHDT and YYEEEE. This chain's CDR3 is CASTTLTSNQPQHF. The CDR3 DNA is TGTGCCAGCACCACCTTAACTAGCAATCAGCCCCAGCATTTT. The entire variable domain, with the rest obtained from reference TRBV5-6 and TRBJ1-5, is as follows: DAGVTQSPTHLIKTRGQQVTLRCSPKSGHDTVSWYQQALGQGPQFIFQYYEEEERQRGNFPDRFSGHQFPNYSSELNVNALLLGDSALYLCASTTLTSNQPQHFGDGTRLSIL.

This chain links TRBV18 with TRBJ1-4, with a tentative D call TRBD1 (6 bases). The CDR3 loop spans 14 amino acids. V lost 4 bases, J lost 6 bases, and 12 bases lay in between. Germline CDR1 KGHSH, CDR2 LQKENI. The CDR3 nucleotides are TGTGCCAGCTCACTAACAGGGAAGGATGAAAAACTGTTTTTT. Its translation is CASSLTGKDEKLFF.

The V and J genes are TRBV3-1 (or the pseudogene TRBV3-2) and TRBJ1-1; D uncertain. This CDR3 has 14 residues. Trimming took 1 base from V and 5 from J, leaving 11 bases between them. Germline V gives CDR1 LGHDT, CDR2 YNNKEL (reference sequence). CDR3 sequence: CASSQGWSWTEAFF. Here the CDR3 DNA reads TGTGCCAGCAGCCAAGGCTGGTCTTGGACTGAAGCTTTCTTT.

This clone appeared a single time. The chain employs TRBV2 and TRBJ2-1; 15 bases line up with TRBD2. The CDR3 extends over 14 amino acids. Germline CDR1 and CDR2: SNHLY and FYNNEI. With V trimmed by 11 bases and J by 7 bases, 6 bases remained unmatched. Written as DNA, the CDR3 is TGTGCCGTTGGAGGACTAGCGGGAGGGAATGAGCAGTTCTTC. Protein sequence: CAVGGLAGGNEQFF.

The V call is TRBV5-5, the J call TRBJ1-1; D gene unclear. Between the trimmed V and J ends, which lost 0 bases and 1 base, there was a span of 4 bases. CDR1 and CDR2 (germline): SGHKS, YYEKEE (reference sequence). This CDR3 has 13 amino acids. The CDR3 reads CASSLAGNTEAFF. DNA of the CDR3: TGTGCCAGCAGCTTGGCGGGGAACACTGAAGCTTTCTTT.

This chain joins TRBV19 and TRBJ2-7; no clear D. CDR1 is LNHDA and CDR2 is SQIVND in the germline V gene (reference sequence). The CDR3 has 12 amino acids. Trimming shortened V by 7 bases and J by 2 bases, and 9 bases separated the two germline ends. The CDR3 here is CASTSPPYEQYF. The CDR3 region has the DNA TGTGCCAGTACCTCCCCGCCCTACGAGCAGTACTTC.

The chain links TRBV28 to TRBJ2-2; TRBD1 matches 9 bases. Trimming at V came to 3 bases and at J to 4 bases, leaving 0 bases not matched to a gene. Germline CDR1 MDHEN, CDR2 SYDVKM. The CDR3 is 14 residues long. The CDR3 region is CASSLTGGTGELFF. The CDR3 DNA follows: TGTGCCAGCAGTTTGACAGGGGGCACCGGGGAGCTGTTTTTT.

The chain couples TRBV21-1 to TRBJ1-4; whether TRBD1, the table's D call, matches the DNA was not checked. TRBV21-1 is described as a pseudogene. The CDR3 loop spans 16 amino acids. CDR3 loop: CASSKGSTGEGEKLFF. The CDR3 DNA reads TGTGCCAGCAGCAAAGGGTCCACAGGGGAAGGTGAAAAACTGTTTTTT.

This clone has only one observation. CDR3 coding DNA: TGTGCCTGGAGCGGAGGGACAGGGGAAATCGTTTCAGGAAACACCATATATTTT. This gives the protein CAWSGGTGEIVSGNTIYF. This chain links TRBV30 with TRBJ1-3; 10 bases agree with TRBD1. The CDR3 spans 18 residues. Germline values: CDR1 GTSNPN, CDR2 SVGIG (reference sequence). The trim removed 3 bases at V and 4 bases at J, leaving 15 bases unmatched.

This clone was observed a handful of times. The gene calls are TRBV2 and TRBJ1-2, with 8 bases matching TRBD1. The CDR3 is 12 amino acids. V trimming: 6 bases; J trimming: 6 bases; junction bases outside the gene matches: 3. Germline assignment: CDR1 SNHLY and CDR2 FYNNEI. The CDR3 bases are TGTGCCAGCAGGGACAGGGCGAATGGCTACACCTTC. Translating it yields CASRDRANGYTF.

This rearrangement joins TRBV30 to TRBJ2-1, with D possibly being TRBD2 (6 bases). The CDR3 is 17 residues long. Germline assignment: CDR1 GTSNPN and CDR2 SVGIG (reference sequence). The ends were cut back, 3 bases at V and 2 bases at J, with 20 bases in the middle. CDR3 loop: CAWRPLSGGLTYNEQFF. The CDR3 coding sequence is TGTGCCTGGAGACCCCTTTCAGGAGGGCTTACCTACAATGAGCAGTTCTTC.

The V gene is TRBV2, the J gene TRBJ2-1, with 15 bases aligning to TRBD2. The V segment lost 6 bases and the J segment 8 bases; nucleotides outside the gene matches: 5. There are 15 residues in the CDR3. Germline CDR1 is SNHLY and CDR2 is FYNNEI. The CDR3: CASRAGTSGRYEQFF. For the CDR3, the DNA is TGTGCCAGCAGGGCCGGGACTAGCGGGAGGTATGAGCAGTTCTTC.

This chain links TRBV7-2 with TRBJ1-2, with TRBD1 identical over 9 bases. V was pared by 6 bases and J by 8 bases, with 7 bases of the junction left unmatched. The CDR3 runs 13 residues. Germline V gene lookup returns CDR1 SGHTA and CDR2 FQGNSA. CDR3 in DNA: TGTGCCAGCAGAACCGGGACAGGGAGGGGCTACACCTTC. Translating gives CASRTGTGRGYTF.

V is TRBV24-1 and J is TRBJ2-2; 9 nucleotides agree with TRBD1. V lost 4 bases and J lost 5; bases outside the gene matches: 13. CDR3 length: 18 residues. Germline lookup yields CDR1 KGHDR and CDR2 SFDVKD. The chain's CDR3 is CATSDLSPGQGGTGELFF. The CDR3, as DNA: TGTGCCACCAGTGACCTGAGCCCGGGACAGGGTGGGACCGGGGAGCTGTTTTTT.

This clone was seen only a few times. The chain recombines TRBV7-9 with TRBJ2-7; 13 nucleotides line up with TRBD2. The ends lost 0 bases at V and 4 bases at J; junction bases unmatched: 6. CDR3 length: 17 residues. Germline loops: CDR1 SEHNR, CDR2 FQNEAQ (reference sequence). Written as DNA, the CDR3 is TGTGCCAGCAGCTTAGCGACACTAGCGGGAGGGCGTTACGAGCAGTACTTC. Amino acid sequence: CASSLATLAGGRYEQYF.